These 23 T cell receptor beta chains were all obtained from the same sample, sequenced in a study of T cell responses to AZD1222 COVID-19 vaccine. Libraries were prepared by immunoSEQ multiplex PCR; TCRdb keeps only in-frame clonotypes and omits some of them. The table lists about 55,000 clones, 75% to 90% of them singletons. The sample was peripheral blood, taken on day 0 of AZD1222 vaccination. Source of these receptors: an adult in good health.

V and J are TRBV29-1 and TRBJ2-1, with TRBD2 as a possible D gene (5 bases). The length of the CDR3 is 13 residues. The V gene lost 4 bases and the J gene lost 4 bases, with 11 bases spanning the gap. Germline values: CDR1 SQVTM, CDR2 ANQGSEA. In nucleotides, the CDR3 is TGCAGCGTTGGCGCTAGCCGATACAATGAGCAGTTCTTC. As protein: CSVGASRYNEQFF.

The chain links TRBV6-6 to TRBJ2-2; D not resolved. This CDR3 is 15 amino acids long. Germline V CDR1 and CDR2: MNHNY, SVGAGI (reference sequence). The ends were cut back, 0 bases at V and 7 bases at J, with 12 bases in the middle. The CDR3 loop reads CASSYSSAAHGELFF. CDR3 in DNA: TGTGCCAGCAGTTACTCCTCGGCAGCCCACGGGGAGCTGTTTTTT.

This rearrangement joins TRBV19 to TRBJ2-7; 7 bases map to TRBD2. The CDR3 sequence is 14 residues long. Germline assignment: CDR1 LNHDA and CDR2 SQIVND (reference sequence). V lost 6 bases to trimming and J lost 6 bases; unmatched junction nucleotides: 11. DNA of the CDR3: TGTGCCAGTAGCATGAAGGCGGGAGAGGGCGAGCAGTACTTC. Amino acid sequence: CASSMKAGEGEQYF.

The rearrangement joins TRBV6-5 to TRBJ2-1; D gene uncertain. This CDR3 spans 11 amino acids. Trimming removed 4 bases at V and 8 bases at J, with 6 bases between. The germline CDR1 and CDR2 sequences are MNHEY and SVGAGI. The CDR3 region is CASSFLDEQFF. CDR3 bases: TGTGCCAGCAGTTTCCTGGATGAGCAGTTCTTC.

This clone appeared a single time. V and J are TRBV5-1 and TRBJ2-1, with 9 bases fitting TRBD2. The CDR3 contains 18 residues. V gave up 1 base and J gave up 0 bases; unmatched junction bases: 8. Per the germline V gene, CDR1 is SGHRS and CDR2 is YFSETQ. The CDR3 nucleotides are TGCGCCAGCAGCTTGTCGCTAGCGGGATTCTCCTCCTACAATGAGCAGTTCTTC. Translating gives CASSLSLAGFSSYNEQFF.

This CDR3 is CASRGTSGSLYNEQFF. The CDR3 DNA sequence: TGTGCCAGCAGAGGGACTAGCGGGAGTTTATACAATGAGCAGTTCTTC. V is TRBV2 and J is TRBJ2-1; TRBD2 aligns across 14 bases. CDR1 is SNHLY, CDR2 FYNNEI, per germline. Unmatched junction bases numbered 5, after V lost 6 bases and J lost 4 bases. This CDR3 has 16 residues. The entire variable domain, with the rest obtained from reference TRBV2 and TRBJ2-1, is as follows: EPEVTQTPSHQVTQMGQEVILRCVPISNHLYFYWYRQILGQKVEFLVSFYNNEISEKSEIFDDQFSVERPDGSNFTLKIRSTKLEDSAMYFCASRGTSGSLYNEQFFGPGTRLTVL.

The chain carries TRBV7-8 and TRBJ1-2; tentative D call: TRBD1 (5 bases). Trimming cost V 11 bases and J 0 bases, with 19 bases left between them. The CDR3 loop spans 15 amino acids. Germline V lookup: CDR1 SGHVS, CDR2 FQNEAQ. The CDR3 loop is CASIAGLQPNYGYTF. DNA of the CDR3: TGTGCCTCGATAGCGGGGCTCCAACCTAACTATGGCTACACCTTC. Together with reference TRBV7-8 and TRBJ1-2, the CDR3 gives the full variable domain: GAGVSQSPRYKVAKRGQDVALRCDPISGHVSLFWYQQALGQGPEFLTYFQNEAQLDKSGLPSDRFFAERPEGSVSTLKIQRTQQEDSAVYLCASIAGLQPNYGYTFGSGTRLTVV.

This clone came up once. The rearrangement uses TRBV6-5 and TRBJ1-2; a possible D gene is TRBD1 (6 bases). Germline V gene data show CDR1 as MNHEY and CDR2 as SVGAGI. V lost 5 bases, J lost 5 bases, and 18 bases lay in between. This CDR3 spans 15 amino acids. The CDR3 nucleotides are TGTGCCAGCAGTCTCACTCAGGGGATGTCGTATGGCTACACCTTC. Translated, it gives CASSLTQGMSYGYTF.

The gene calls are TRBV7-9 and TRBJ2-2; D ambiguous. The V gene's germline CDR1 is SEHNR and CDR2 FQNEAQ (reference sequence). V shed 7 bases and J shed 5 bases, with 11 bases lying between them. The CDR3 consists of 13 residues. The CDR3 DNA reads TGTGCCAGCACCTACTATCGGACCGGGGAGCTGTTTTTT. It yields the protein CASTYYRTGELFF.

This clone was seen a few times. CDR3 in DNA: TGTGCCAGCAGCGGGGACCGGGGCGGGGAGCTGTTTTTT. Translated, it gives CASSGDRGGELFF. The chain has TRBV3-1 (or the pseudogene TRBV3-2) and TRBJ2-2; possibly TRBD1 or TRBD2 for D (5 bases each). Germline V gene lookup returns CDR1 LGHDT and CDR2 YNNKEL (reference sequence). V shed 5 bases and J shed 7 bases, with 11 bases lying between them. The CDR3 contains 13 residues.

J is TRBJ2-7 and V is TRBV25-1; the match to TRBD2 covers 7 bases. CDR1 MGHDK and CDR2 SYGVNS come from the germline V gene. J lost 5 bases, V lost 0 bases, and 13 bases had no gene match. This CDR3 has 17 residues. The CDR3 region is CASSEYRGTGGSDEQYF. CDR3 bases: TGTGCCAGCAGTGAATATCGGGGAACGGGAGGTTCCGACGAGCAGTACTTC.

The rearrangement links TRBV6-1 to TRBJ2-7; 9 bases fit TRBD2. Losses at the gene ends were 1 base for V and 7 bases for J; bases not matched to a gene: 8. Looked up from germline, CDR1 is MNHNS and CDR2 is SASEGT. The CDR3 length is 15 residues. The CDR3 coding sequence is TGTGCCAGCAGTGAAGGTGCGGGAGGGCTTAAAGAGCAGTACTTC. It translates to CASSEGAGGLKEQYF.

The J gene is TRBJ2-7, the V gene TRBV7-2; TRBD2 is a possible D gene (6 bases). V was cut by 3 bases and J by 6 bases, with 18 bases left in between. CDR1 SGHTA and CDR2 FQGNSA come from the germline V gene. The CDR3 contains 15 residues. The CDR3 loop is CASSFGGTSPGEQYF. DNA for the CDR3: TGTGCCAGCAGCTTCGGAGGGACCTCCCCAGGCGAGCAGTACTTC.

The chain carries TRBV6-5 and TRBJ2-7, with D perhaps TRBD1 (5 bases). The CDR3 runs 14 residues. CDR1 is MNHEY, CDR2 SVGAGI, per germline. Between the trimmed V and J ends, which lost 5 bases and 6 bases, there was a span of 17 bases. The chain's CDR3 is CASSLRRDVSEQYF. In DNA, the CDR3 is TGTGCCAGCAGTCTCCGCAGGGATGTCAGCGAGCAGTACTTC.

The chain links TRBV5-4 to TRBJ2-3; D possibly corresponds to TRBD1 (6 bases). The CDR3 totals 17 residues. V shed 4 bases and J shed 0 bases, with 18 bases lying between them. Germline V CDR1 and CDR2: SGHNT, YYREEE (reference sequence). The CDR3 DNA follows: TGTGCCAGCAGCGCGCCCACTAGGACAGTGAGCACAGATACGCAGTATTTT. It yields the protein CASSAPTRTVSTDTQYF.

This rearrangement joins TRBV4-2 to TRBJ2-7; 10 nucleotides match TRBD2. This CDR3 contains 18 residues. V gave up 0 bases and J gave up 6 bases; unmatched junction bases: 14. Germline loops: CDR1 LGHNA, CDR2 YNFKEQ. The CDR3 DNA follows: TGTGCCAGCAGCCAAGAAAGGTGGCTAGCGGGGGCAGGGACCGAGCAGTACTTC. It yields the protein CASSQERWLAGAGTEQYF.

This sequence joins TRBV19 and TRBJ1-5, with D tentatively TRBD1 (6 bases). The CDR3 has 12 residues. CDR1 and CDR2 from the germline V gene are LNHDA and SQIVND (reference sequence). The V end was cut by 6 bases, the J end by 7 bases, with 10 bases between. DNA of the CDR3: TGTGCCAGTAGGCAGGGGAACCAGCCCCAGCATTTT. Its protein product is CASRQGNQPQHF.

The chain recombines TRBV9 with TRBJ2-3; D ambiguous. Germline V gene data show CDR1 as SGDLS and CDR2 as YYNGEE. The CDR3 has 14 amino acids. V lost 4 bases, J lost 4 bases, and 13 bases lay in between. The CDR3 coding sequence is TGTGCCAGCAGCCCAACCCCCTTTTCAGATACGCAGTATTTT. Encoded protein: CASSPTPFSDTQYF.

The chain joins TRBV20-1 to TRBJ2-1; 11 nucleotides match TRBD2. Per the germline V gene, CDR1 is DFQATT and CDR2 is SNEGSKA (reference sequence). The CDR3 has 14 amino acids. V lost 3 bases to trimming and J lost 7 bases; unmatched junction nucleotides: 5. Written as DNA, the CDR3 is TGCAGTGCTAGTAAGGGACTAGCGGCTAATGAGCAGTTCTTC. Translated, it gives CSASKGLAANEQFF.

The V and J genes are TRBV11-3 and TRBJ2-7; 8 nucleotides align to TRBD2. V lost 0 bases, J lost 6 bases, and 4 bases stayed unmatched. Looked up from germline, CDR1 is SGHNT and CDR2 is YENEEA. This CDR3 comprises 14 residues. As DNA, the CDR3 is TGTGCCAGCAGCTTAGAACTAGCGGCCTCCGAGCAGTACTTC. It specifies CASSLELAASEQYF.

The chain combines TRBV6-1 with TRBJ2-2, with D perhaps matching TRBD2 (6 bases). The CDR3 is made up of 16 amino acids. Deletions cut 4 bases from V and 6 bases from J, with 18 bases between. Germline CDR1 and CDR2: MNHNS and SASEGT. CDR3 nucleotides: TGTGCCAGCAGTGGCCGTAGGAGGGCCTCCCCCGGGGAGCTGTTTTTT. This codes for CASSGRRRASPGELFF.

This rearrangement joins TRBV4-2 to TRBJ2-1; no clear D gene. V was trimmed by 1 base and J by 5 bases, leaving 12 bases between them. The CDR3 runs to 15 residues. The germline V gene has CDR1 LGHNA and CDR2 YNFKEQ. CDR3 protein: CASSQGLSPDNEQFF. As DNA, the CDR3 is TGTGCCAGCAGCCAAGGTTTGAGTCCGGACAATGAGCAGTTCTTC.

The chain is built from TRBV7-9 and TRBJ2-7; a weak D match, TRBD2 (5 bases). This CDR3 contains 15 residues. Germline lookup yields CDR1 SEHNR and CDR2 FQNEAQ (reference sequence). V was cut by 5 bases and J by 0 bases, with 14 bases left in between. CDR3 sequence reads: CASSNRTRASYEQYF. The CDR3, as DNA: TGTGCCAGCAGCAACCGTACTAGAGCCTCCTACGAGCAGTACTTC.